The source of this T cell receptor beta chain is a study of blood T cell repertoires in COVID-19. Across the study: Sources were T cells, B-cell-depleted T cells, or PBMCs; the material itself was cDNA or gDNA.

Methods used by the authors: The assay estimated nucleated cells by amplifying reference gene primers. The table came from immunoSEQ multiplex PCR; TCRdb's copy has only in-frame clones and leaves some out. D and trimming come from the DNA, and the V and J calls and clone size come from that table. The sample holds 45,000 to 55,000 clones, roughly three quarters seen once. This sequence originates from a human donor with active or convalescent COVID-19. The donor label of this sample is uncertain. The sequencing input was peripheral blood.

CDR3 sequence: CASSLARAYEQYF. As DNA, the CDR3 is TGTGCCAGCAGTTTAGCGCGGGCTTACGAGCAGTACTTC. The chain uses TRBV12-3 or TRBV12-4 and TRBJ2-7; TRBD2 is a possible D gene (5 bases). The length of the CDR3 is 13 residues. Between the trimmed V and J ends, which lost 0 bases and 4 bases, there was a span of 7 bases.